Reported below is one T cell receptor (beta chain). The data belong to a study of blood T cells in healthy people across ages. The authors ran a second PCR of about 7 to 12 cycles using a sample-barcoded 5' primer and a J-beta primer mix. One entry per CDR3 protein results from TCRdb running MiXCR on the 5' RACE reads. This table holds 1.5 million to 2 million distinct CDR3 sequences, 25% to 30% found once. The V end lost 3 bases, the J end lost 1 base, and 5 bases lay between the germline ends. CDR1 and CDR2 (germline): SGDLS, YYNGEE. The CDR3 loop spans 13 amino acids. Input material: blood. The rearrangement links TRBV9 to TRBJ2-4, with D hard to call. This receptor was identified in a woman aged 30 to 39 in good health. This CDR3 reads CASSAEAKNIQYF. In DNA, the CDR3 is TGTGCCAGCAGCGCGGAGGCCAAAAACATTCAGTACTTC.